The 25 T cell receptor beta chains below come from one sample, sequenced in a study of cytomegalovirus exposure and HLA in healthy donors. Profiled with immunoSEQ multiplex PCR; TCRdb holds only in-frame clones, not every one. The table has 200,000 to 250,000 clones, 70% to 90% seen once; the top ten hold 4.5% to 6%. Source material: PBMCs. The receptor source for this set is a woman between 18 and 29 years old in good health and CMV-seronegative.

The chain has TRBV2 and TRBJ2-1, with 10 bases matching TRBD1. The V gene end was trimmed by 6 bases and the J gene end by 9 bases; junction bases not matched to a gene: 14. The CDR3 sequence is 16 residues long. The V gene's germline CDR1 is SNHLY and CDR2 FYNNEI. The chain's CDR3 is CASRRLTGGAVSEQFF. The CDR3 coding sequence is TGTGCCAGCAGAAGACTGACAGGGGGCGCGGTCAGTGAGCAGTTCTTC.

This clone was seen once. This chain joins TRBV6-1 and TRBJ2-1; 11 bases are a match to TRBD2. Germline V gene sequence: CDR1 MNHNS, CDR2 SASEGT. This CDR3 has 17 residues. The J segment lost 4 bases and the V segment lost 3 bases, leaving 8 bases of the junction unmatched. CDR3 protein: CASSELQGLAEYNEQFF. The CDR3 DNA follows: TGTGCCAGCAGTGAGCTTCAGGGACTAGCGGAATACAATGAGCAGTTCTTC.

CDR3 in amino acids: CASSYTGSGNTIYF. The CDR3 coding sequence is TGTGCCAGCAGTTATACCGGGTCTGGAAACACCATATATTTT. This chain links TRBV6-5 with TRBJ1-3; D unresolved. The CDR3 is 14 amino acids. Trimming took off 3 bases at V and 1 base at J, with 7 bases between the two ends. Germline V lookup: CDR1 MNHEY, CDR2 SVGAGI.

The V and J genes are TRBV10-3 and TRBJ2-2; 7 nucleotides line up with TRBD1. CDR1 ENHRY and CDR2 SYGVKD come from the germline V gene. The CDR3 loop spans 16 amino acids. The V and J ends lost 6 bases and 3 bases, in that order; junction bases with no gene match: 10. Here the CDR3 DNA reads TGTGCCATCAGCTCAACAGGGGCCTTTGACACCGGGGAGCTGTTTTTT. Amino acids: CAISSTGAFDTGELFF.

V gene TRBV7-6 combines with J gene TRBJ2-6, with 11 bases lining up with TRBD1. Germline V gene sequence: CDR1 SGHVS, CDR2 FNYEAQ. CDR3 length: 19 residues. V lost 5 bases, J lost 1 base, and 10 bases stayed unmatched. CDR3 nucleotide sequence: TGTGCCAGCAGCCGGGACAGGGGGTCTCTCGGATCTGGGGCCAACGTCCTGACTTTC. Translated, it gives CASSRDRGSLGSGANVLTF.

In DNA, the CDR3 is TGTGCCAGCAGCCTCTCAGGGGCCCTAAACTATGGCTACACCTTC. Its translation: CASSLSGALNYGYTF. This chain links TRBV7-9 with TRBJ1-2; D is perhaps TRBD1 (6 bases). Trimming pared 5 bases from V and 2 bases from J, leaving 15 bases between. The CDR3 covers 15 residues. The V gene's germline CDR1 is SEHNR and CDR2 FQNEAQ (reference sequence).

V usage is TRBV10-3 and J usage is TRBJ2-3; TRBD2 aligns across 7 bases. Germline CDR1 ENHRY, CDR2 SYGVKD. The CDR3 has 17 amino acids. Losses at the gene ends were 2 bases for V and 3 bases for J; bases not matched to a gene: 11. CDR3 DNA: TGTGCCATCAGTGAGAATAGTCCTAGCGGAGTGACAGATACGCAGTATTTT. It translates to CAISENSPSGVTDTQYF.

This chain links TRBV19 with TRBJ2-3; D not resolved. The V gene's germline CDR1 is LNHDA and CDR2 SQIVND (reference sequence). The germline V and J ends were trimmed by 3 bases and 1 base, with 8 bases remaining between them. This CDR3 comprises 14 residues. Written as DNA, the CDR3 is TGTGCCAGTAGTATTTCGAGTGGCACAGATACGCAGTATTTT. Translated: CASSISSGTDTQYF.

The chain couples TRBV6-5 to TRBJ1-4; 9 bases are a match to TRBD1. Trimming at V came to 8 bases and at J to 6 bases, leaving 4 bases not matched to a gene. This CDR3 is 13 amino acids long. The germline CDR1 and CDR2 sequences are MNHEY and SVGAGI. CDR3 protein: CASGDRVDEKLFF. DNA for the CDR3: TGTGCCAGCGGGGACAGGGTGGATGAAAAACTGTTTTTT.

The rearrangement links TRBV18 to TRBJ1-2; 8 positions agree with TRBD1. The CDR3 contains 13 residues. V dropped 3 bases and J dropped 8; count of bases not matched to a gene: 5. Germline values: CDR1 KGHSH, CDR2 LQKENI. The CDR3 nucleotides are TGTGCCAGCTCACCGGGGAGACAGGGGGGCTACACCTTC. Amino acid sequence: CASSPGRQGGYTF.

The CDR3 loop reads CASSDTGSTEAFF. The CDR3 region has the DNA TGTGCCAGCAGTGATACAGGGAGCACTGAAGCTTTCTTT. This rearrangement joins TRBV7-3 to TRBJ1-1; the D gene is possibly TRBD1 (6 bases). Trimming shortened V by 6 bases and J by 4 bases, and 12 bases separated the two germline ends. The CDR3 totals 13 residues. Germline V CDR1 and CDR2: SGHTA, FQGTGA.

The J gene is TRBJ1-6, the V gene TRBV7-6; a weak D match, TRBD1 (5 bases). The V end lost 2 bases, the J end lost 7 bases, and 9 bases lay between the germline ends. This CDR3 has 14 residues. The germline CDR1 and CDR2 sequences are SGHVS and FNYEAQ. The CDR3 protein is CASSLSGSNSPLHF. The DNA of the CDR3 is TGTGCCAGCAGCTTATCAGGGAGCAATTCACCCCTCCACTTT.

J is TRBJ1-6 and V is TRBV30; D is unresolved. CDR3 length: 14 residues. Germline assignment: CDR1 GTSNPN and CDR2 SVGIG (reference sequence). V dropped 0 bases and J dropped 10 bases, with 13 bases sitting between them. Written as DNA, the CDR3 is TGTGCCTGGAGTGTAATCTCTGGAGGGTCACCCCTCCACTTT. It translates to CAWSVISGGSPLHF.

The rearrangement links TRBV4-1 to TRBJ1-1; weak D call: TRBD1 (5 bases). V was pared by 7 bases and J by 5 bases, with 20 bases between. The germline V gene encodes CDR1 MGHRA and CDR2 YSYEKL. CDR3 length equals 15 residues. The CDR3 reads CASTKQGAVGTEAFF. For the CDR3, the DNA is TGCGCCAGCACGAAGCAGGGAGCGGTTGGGACTGAAGCTTTCTTT.

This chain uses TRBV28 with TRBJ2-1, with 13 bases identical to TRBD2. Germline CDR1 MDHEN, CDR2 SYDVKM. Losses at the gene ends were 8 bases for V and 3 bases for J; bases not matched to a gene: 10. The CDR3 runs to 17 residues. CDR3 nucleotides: TGTGCCAGCCTAACTAGCGGGAGGGCCCCTAGCTACAATGAGCAGTTCTTC. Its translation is CASLTSGRAPSYNEQFF.

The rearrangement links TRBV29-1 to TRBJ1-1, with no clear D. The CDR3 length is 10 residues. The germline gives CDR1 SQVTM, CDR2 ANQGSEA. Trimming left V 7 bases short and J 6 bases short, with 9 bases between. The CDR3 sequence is CSGGLPEAFF. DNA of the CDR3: TGCAGCGGAGGGCTGCCTGAAGCTTTCTTT.

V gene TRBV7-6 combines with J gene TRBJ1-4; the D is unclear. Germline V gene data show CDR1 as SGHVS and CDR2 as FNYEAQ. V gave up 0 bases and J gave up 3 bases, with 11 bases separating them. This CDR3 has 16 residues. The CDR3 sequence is CASSLARAAPNEKLFF. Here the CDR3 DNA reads TGTGCCAGCAGCTTAGCGCGGGCAGCCCCTAATGAAAAACTGTTTTTT.

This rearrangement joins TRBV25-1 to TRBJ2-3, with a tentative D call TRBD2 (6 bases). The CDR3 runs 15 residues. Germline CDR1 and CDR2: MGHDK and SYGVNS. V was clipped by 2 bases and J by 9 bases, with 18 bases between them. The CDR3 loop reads CASSEATSLGETQYF. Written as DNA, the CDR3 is TGTGCCAGCAGTGAAGCAACTAGCCTGGGCGAAACGCAGTATTTT.

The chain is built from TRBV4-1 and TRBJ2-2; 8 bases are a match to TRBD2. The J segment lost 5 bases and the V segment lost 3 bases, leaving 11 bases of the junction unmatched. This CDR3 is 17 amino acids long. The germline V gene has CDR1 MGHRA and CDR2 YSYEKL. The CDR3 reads CASSHLIGRARTGELFF. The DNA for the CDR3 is TGCGCCAGCAGCCATCTTATCGGGAGGGCCCGGACCGGGGAGCTGTTTTTT.

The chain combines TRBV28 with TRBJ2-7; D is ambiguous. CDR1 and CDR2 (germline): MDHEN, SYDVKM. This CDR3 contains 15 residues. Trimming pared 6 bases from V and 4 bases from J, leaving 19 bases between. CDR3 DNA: TGTGCCAGCAGCCCCGTACAGCGCACTTCTTACGAGCAGTACTTC. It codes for CASSPVQRTSYEQYF.

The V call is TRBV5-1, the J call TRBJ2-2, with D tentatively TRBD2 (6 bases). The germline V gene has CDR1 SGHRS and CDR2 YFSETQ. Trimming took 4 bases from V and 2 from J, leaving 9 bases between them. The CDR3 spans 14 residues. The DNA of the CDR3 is TGCGCCAGCAGCGGGGGACTCAACACCGGGGAGCTGTTTTTT. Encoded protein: CASSGGLNTGELFF.

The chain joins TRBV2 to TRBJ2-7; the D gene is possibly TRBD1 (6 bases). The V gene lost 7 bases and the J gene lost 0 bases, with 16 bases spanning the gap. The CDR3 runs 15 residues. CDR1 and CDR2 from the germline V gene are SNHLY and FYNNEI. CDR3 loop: CASKLDRDTSYEQYF. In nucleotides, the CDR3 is TGTGCCAGCAAGTTAGACCGGGACACCTCCTACGAGCAGTACTTC.

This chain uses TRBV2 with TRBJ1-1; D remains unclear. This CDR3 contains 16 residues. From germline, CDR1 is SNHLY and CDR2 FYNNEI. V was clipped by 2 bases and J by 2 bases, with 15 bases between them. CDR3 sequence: CASSERGQTPNTEAFF. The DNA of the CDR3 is TGTGCCAGCAGTGAACGCGGGCAAACCCCAAACACTGAAGCTTTCTTT.

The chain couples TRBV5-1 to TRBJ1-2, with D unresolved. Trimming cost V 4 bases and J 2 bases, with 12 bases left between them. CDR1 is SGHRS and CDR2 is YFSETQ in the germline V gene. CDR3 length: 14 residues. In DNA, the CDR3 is TGCGCCAGCAGCAAGGCGGGAGAAAACTATGGCTACACCTTC. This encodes CASSKAGENYGYTF.

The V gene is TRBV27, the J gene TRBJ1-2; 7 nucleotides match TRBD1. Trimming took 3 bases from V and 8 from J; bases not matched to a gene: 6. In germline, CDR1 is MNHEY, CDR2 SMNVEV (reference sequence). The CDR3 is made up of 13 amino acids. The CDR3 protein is CASSFEGARGYTF. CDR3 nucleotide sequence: TGTGCCAGCAGTTTTGAGGGGGCGAGGGGCTACACCTTC.